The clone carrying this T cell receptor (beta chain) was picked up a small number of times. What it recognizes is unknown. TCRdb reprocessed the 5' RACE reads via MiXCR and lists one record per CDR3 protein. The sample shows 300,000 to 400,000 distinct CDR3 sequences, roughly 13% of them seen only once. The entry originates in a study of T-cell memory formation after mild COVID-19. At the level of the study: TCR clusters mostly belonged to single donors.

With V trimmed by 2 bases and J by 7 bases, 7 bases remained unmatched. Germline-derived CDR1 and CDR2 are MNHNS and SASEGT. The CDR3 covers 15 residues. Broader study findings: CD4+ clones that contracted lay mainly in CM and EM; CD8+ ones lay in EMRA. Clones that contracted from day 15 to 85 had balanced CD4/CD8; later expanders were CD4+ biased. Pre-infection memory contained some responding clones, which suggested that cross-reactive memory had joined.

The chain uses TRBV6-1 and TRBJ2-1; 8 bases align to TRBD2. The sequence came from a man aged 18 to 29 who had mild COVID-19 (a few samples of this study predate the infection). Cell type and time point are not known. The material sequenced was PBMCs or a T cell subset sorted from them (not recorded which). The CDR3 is CASSEHSGGLNEQFF. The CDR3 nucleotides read TGTGCCAGCAGTGAACACAGCGGGGGCTTGAATGAGCAGTTCTTC.